This TCR beta chain was documented in a study of T cell repertoires in cytomegalovirus infection (dated by TCRdb to between 2018 and 2021). Describing the broader study: Peptide stimulations targeted recently identified HLA-C-restricted CMV epitopes, whose presentation resists viral immunomodulation, together with well-studied HLA-B-restricted epitopes. The HLA type of each donor mattered for the analysis, because public TCR beta signatures pointed to carriage of CMV infection along with the matching HLA type. Beyond this particular receptor, the publication reports: In both this cohort and an independent cohort of 350 to 400 donors, the cumulative frequency of public TCR beta family members distinguished carriers of CMV infection plus the relevant HLA type. The ex vivo response was dominated by HLA-C-restricted CMV-specific TCR beta clonotypes, which also provided the single most frequent clonotype in two of eight donors.

As concerns this clonotype: Its antigen specificity is not known. One base away there is no much larger clone; base qualities are not given.

The germline V end is reduced by 6 bases and the J end by 10 bases; junction bases left unmatched: 6. The CDR3 measures 14 amino acids from cysteine to phenylalanine. This entry keeps only the CDR3 DNA: 42 bases, framed from base 1. CDR1 and CDR2 are read off the germline V gene (reference sequence) as SEHNR and FQNEAQ. The sample's treatment or condition label, in plain terms: in vitro stimulation with specific CMV peptide epitopes to enrich CMV-specific T cells. Sequencing was carried out with an Illumina HiSeq 1500. The raw public data were reprocessed by TCRdb itself: fastp quality trimming at Q25, MiXCR clonotype calling, in-frame beta chains only. All rows with the same CDR3 protein become a single entry with the most common DNA and genes. Counted in this sample were approximately 990,000 distinct CDR3 sequences; less than 35% of them appeared once. The ten biggest clones cover 11% to 15% of the sample.

The material sequenced was cultured CD8+ T cells from PBMCs, taken from culture after CMV antigen stimulation. The clonotype was recovered from a human donor in good health (CMV status not recorded). Some clones in this sample may be carry-over from other donors' samples. The chain is encoded by TRBV7-9 joined to TRBJ1-6, with 10 middle bases fitting TRBD1. The sequenced DNA is TGTGCCAGCAGTCCGGGACAGGGGCAGTCACCCCTCCACTTT. Its coded protein is CASSPGQGQSPLHF.